This T cell receptor (beta chain) derives from a study of blood T cell repertoires in COVID-19. Study as a whole: Samples taken during acute and convalescent COVID-19 were collected in the United States, Italy and Spain.

This CDR3 has 13 amino acids. V was clipped by 6 bases and J by 8 bases, with 11 bases between them. In the original analysis: The assay estimated nucleated cells by amplifying reference gene primers. Profiled with immunoSEQ multiplex PCR; TCRdb holds only in-frame clones, not every one. Clonal size and the V and J genes are those of that table, whereas D and trimming came from the DNA. The table records about 270,000 clones, around four fifths of them present only once. This sequence was found in a woman in her forties or fifties who had recovered from COVID-19. The genes are TRBV12-3 or TRBV12-4 and TRBJ1-6, with D possibly being TRBD1 (6 bases). Material for sequencing was peripheral blood. The CDR3 is CASSLRGYSPLHF. The CDR3 DNA reads as TGTGCCAGCAGCCTCAGGGGTTATTCACCCCTCCACTTT.